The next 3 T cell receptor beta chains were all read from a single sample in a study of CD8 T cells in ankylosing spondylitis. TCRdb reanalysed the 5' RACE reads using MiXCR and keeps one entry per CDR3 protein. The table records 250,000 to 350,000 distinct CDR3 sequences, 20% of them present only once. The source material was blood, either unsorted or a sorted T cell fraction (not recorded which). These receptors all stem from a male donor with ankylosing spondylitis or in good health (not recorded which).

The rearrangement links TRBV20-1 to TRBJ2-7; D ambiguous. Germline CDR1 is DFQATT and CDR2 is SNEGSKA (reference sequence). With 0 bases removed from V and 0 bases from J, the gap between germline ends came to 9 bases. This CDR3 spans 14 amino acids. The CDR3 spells CSARDLRSSYEQYV. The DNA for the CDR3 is TGCAGTGCTAGAGACTTACGTTCCTCCTACGAGCAGTACGTC.

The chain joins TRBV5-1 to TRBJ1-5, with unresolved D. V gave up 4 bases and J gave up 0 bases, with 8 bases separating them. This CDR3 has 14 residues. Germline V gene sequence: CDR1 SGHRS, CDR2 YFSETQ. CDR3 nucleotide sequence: TGCGCCAGCAGCCTTCACTATAGCAATCAGCCCCAGCATTTT. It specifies CASSLHYSNQPQHF.

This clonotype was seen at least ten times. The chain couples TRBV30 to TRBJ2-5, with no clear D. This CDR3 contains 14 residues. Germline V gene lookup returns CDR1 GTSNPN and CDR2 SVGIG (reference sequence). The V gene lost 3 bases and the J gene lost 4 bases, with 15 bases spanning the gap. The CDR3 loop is CAWRRRQAGETQYF. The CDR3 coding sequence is TGTGCCTGGAGAAGACGCCAAGCAGGAGAGACCCAGTACTTC. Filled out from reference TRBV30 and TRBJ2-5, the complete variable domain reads SQTIHQWPATLVQPVGSPLSLECTVEGTSNPNLYWYRQAAGRGLQLLFYSVGIGQISSEVPQNLSASRPQDRQFILSSKKLLLSDSGFYLCAWRRRQAGETQYFGPGTRLLVL.